Detailed here is one T cell receptor (beta chain). Per the original data handling: Estimation of nucleated cell counts relied on the amplification of reference gene primers. Assay used: immunoSEQ multiplex PCR; TCRdb lists only in-frame clones, some missing. That table furnishes V, J and clone size, whereas the DNA furnished D and trimming. The table has hundreds of thousands of clones, almost 90% seen once. The data are from a study of blood T cell repertoires in COVID-19. Study context: Samples representing acute and convalescent COVID-19 were sourced from the United States, Italy and Spain.

The germline CDR1 and CDR2 sequences are MNHNS and SASEGT. V was clipped by 2 bases and J by 4 bases; unmatched bases: 4. CDR3 size: 14 residues. Material for sequencing was peripheral blood. The chain combines TRBV6-1 with TRBJ2-7, with TRBD1 identical over 8 bases. The TCR was taken from a man aged 80 or over with acute or convalescent COVID-19. The DNA for the CDR3 is TGTGCCAGCAGTGAACAGGGGGCCCTATACGAGCAGTACTTC. Its translation: CASSEQGALYEQYF.